What follows are 27 T cell receptor beta chains derived from one specimen sequenced in a study of blood T cell repertoires in COVID-19. Assay used: immunoSEQ multiplex PCR; TCRdb lists only in-frame clones, some missing. Among tens of thousands of clones, roughly 81% were seen once, and the ten largest hold 28%. What was sequenced was peripheral blood. Receptors originate from a woman in her seventies with acute or convalescent COVID-19.

The J gene is TRBJ2-2, the V gene TRBV28; the D is unclear. CDR3 length: 13 residues. From germline, CDR1 is MDHEN and CDR2 SYDVKM. The V gene lost 4 bases and the J gene lost 3 bases, with 6 bases spanning the gap. CDR3 amino acids: CASSWPHTGELFF. In DNA form, the CDR3 reads TGTGCCAGCAGTTGGCCCCACACCGGGGAGCTGTTTTTT.

The chain uses TRBV11-2 and TRBJ2-2; no clear D. Deletions cut 5 bases from V and 4 bases from J, with 17 bases between. Germline CDR1 is SGHAT and CDR2 is FQNNGV. The CDR3 loop spans 16 amino acids. The CDR3 reads CASSDRVRPGTGELFF. In nucleotides, the CDR3 is TGTGCCAGCAGCGACCGTGTTAGGCCAGGCACCGGGGAGCTGTTTTTT.

The V call is TRBV9, the J call TRBJ2-7; D might be TRBD1 (7 bases). Germline V gives CDR1 SGDLS, CDR2 YYNGEE. The CDR3 extends over 15 amino acids. Trimming shortened V by 3 bases and J by 0 bases, and 13 bases separated the two germline ends. The CDR3 DNA is TGTGCCAGCAGCGCGCCAGGGGGGAGCTCCTACGAGCAGTACTTC. The encoded protein is CASSAPGGSSYEQYF.

The chain carries TRBV5-1 and TRBJ1-5, with D perhaps TRBD1 (6 bases). This CDR3 region has 13 residues. Germline loops: CDR1 SGHRS, CDR2 YFSETQ. V gave up 4 bases and J gave up 7 bases, with 12 bases separating them. The CDR3 DNA follows: TGCGCCAGCAGCCCCAGGGGAGGGCAGCCCCAGCATTTT. Protein: CASSPRGGQPQHF.

This chain connects TRBV15 to TRBJ2-7; possibly TRBD1 for D (6 bases). The V gene's germline CDR1 is LNHNV and CDR2 YYDKDF (reference sequence). V lost 0 bases and J lost 0, with 6 bases in between. This CDR3 comprises 14 residues. CDR3 residues: CATSRDRGSYEQYF. In DNA form, the CDR3 reads TGTGCCACCAGCAGAGACAGGGGCTCCTACGAGCAGTACTTC.

The chain employs TRBV30 and TRBJ1-2; weak D call: TRBD1 (6 bases). The CDR3 length is 15 residues. Looked up from germline, CDR1 is GTSNPN and CDR2 is SVGIG (reference sequence). V was trimmed by 0 bases and J by 4 bases, leaving 15 bases between them. The CDR3 spells CAWSVSTGLPYGYTF. The CDR3, as DNA: TGTGCCTGGAGTGTTTCTACAGGGCTGCCCTATGGCTACACCTTC.

J is TRBJ1-5 and V is TRBV30; TRBD1 aligns across 7 bases. Germline CDR1 and CDR2: GTSNPN and SVGIG (reference sequence). J was trimmed by 1 base and V by 3 bases; bases with no gene match: 6. CDR3 size: 15 residues. The CDR3 loop is CAWRATGRSNQPQHF. CDR3 nucleotide sequence: TGTGCCTGGAGAGCGACAGGGAGGAGCAATCAGCCCCAGCATTTT.

This clone appeared once. The chain links TRBV28 to TRBJ2-7; 8 bases map to TRBD2. The CDR3 has 13 residues. V lost 3 bases and J lost 4; bases outside the gene matches: 2. CDR1 and CDR2 (germline): MDHEN, SYDVKM. CDR3 bases: TGTGCCAGCAGTTTCACTAGCGGATACGAGCAGTACTTC. Its translation is CASSFTSGYEQYF.

The V and J genes are TRBV27 and TRBJ2-7; D gene uncertain. The germline V gene has CDR1 MNHEY and CDR2 SMNVEV (reference sequence). V lost 4 bases and J 4 bases, leaving 11 bases between the germline ends. CDR3 size: 13 residues. CDR3 residues: CASSSRRPYEQYF. CDR3 bases: TGTGCCAGCAGTTCTAGACGTCCTTACGAGCAGTACTTC.

In this sample, this clone turned up a few times. The rearrangement links TRBV24-1 to TRBJ2-5; TRBD1 matches at 10 bases. Germline CDR1 KGHDR, CDR2 SFDVKD. This CDR3 spans 15 amino acids. V lost 4 bases, J lost 6 bases, and 7 bases stayed unmatched. CDR3 sequence: CATSDPGQGKQTQYF. The CDR3 coding sequence is TGTGCCACCAGTGACCCGGGACAGGGGAAGCAGACCCAGTACTTC.

The rearrangement uses TRBV5-4 and TRBJ1-4; 11 nucleotides align to TRBD1. The CDR3 loop spans 18 amino acids. Per germline, CDR1 SGHNT and CDR2 YYREEE (reference sequence). V lost 0 bases, J lost 4 bases, and 8 bases stayed unmatched. The CDR3 DNA is TGTGCCAGCAGCTTGGGCCGGGACAGGGGGACTATTAATGAAAAACTGTTTTTT. Translating gives CASSLGRDRGTINEKLFF. Combining the CDR3 with reference TRBV5-4 and TRBJ1-4 gives the whole variable domain ETGVTQSPTHLIKTRGQQVTLRCSSQSGHNTVSWYQQALGQGPQFIFQYYREEENGRGNFPPRFSGLQFPNYSSELNVNALELDDSALYLCASSLGRDRGTINEKLFFGSGTQLSVL.

This chain connects TRBV19 to TRBJ1-2; no clear D gene. This CDR3 contains 13 residues. CDR1 and CDR2 (germline): LNHDA, SQIVND (reference sequence). V lost 4 bases and J 4 bases, leaving 10 bases between the germline ends. In DNA form, the CDR3 reads TGTGCCAGTAGTACTCAGGCTGCCTATGGCTACACCTTC. This encodes CASSTQAAYGYTF.

This clone was observed a few times. V gene TRBV7-2 combines with J gene TRBJ1-2, with a weak D call TRBD1 (6 bases). The CDR3 has 13 residues. V was clipped by 2 bases and J by 3 bases, with 7 bases between them. The V gene's germline CDR1 is SGHTA and CDR2 FQGNSA. CDR3 in DNA: TGTGCCAGCAGCTTAAGACAGGACTATGGCTACACCTTC. Residues: CASSLRQDYGYTF.

The rearrangement uses TRBV9 and TRBJ1-4; 7 bases are shared with TRBD1. Germline V gene lookup returns CDR1 SGDLS and CDR2 YYNGEE. The length of the CDR3 is 16 residues. Losses at the gene ends were 3 bases for V and 5 bases for J; bases not matched to a gene: 10. The CDR3 loop reads CASSGDSPGLNEKLFF. CDR3 bases: TGTGCCAGCAGCGGGGACAGCCCGGGGCTAAATGAAAAACTGTTTTTT.

V usage is TRBV28 and J usage is TRBJ2-2; D is unresolved. The CDR3 has 13 amino acids. Per germline, CDR1 MDHEN and CDR2 SYDVKM. Trimming pared 7 bases from V and 4 bases from J, leaving 10 bases between. The CDR3 loop is CASTGWSTGELFF. The CDR3 DNA sequence: TGTGCCAGCACCGGATGGAGCACCGGGGAGCTGTTTTTT. Full variable domain (outside the CDR3, taken from reference TRBV28 and TRBJ2-2): DVKVTQSSRYLVKRTGEKVFLECVQDMDHENMFWYRQDPGLGLRLIYFSYDVKMKEKGDIPEGYSVSREKKERFSLILESASTNQTSMYLCASTGWSTGELFFGEGSRLTVL.

This clone was counted only a few times. The rearrangement links TRBV20-1 to TRBJ1-1, with 7 bases identical to TRBD1. From germline, CDR1 is DFQATT and CDR2 SNEGSKA (reference sequence). The CDR3 sequence is 11 residues long. The ends lost 3 bases at V and 7 bases at J; junction bases unmatched: 2. CDR3: CSASTGDEAFF. DNA for the CDR3: TGCAGTGCTAGCACAGGGGATGAAGCTTTCTTT.

This rearrangement joins TRBV9 to TRBJ2-5; 10 bases are a match to TRBD1. Germline loops: CDR1 SGDLS, CDR2 YYNGEE. This CDR3 has 15 residues. Losses at the gene ends were 3 bases for V and 4 bases for J; bases not matched to a gene: 6. In DNA form, the CDR3 reads TGTGCCAGCAGCGCCGGCGGACAGGGGGGAGAGACCCAGTACTTC. The encoded protein is CASSAGGQGGETQYF.

The chain joins TRBV6-1 to TRBJ1-2; the match to TRBD1 covers 7 bases. The junction had 3 bases not matched to a gene; V was cut back by 2 bases and J by 6 bases. CDR3 size: 13 residues. The germline gives CDR1 MNHNS, CDR2 SASEGT. The CDR3, as DNA: TGTGCCAGCAGTGAAACCGGGACAGATGGCTACACCTTC. It codes for CASSETGTDGYTF.

This clone was recorded a few times. V usage is TRBV7-3 and J usage is TRBJ1-1; D not resolved. V gave up 5 bases and J gave up 4 bases, with 11 bases separating them. The CDR3 runs to 13 residues. Germline V gene sequence: CDR1 SGHTA, CDR2 FQGTGA. For the CDR3, the DNA is TGTGCCAGCAGCGTCGTGGCTGGCACTGAAGCTTTCTTT. Translating gives CASSVVAGTEAFF.

V usage is TRBV7-2 and J usage is TRBJ2-3; 10 positions match TRBD2. J gave up 6 bases and V 5 bases, and 8 bases lay outside the gene matches. The germline CDR1 and CDR2 sequences are SGHTA and FQGNSA. The CDR3 runs 15 residues. The CDR3 nucleotides read TGTGCCAGCAGCATCCAGCGGGGGGGCGCGGATACGCAGTATTTT. Its translation: CASSIQRGGADTQYF.

The chain is built from TRBV7-2 and TRBJ1-5; D possibly corresponds to TRBD1 (5 bases). The CDR3 runs to 15 residues. Germline assignment: CDR1 SGHTA and CDR2 FQGNSA. V lost 8 bases and J lost 5, with 19 bases in between. The CDR3 region is CASSGGREGYQPQHF. The CDR3 nucleotides read TGTGCCAGCTCAGGAGGCAGGGAGGGGTATCAGCCCCAGCATTTT.

V is TRBV7-2 and J is TRBJ1-2; no definite D call. CDR1 is SGHTA and CDR2 is FQGNSA in the germline V gene. This CDR3 spans 13 amino acids. Trimming pared 1 base from V and 8 bases from J, leaving 11 bases between. The CDR3 reads CASSLVNVAGYTF. The CDR3 DNA reads TGTGCCAGCAGCTTAGTAAACGTTGCGGGCTACACCTTC.

V gene TRBV6-6 combines with J gene TRBJ1-1, with 7 nucleotides matching TRBD1. The trim removed 5 bases at V and 0 bases at J, leaving 15 bases unmatched. The CDR3 is 18 residues long. Germline CDR1 reads MNHNY; CDR2 reads SVGAGI (reference sequence). This CDR3 is CASSLDGQAQVMNTEAFF. DNA of the CDR3: TGTGCCAGCAGTCTCGACGGACAGGCCCAAGTTATGAACACTGAAGCTTTCTTT.

The chain uses TRBV18 and TRBJ2-2, with 7 bases aligning to TRBD1. The CDR3 contains 16 residues. CDR1 is KGHSH, CDR2 LQKENI, per germline. J lost 4 bases, V lost 2 bases, and 7 bases had no gene match. The CDR3 loop reads CASSPLIAGGTGELFF. CDR3 sequence (DNA): TGTGCCAGCTCACCATTAATCGCAGGGGGCACCGGGGAGCTGTTTTTT.

This clone was detected a few times. The chain combines TRBV18 with TRBJ1-1; no firm D call. In germline, CDR1 is KGHSH, CDR2 LQKENI. Trimming left V 3 bases short and J 4 bases short, with 12 bases between. The CDR3 runs 14 residues. CDR3 DNA: TGTGCCAGCTCACCGTCAGGACTGATCACTGAAGCTTTCTTT. Amino acids: CASSPSGLITEAFF.

V usage is TRBV27 and J usage is TRBJ1-1, with D maybe TRBD1 (5 bases). Trimming took 8 bases from V and 1 from J, leaving 26 bases between them. The CDR3 is made up of 18 amino acids. CDR1 is MNHEY and CDR2 is SMNVEV in the germline V gene (reference sequence). The CDR3 reads CASSYRGGAGRPNTEAFF. In DNA, the CDR3 is TGTGCCAGCTCTTATCGTGGCGGGGCTGGCAGGCCGAACACTGAAGCTTTCTTT.

The rearrangement uses TRBV2 and TRBJ1-1; D is ambiguous. Germline CDR1 is SNHLY and CDR2 is FYNNEI. CDR3 length equals 13 residues. Trimming stripped 6 bases from V and 3 bases from J, with 11 bases between. The CDR3 protein is CASRQNGDTEAFF. CDR3 coding DNA: TGTGCCAGCAGACAAAACGGGGACACTGAAGCTTTCTTT.